These 2 T cell receptor beta chains originate from one sample sequenced in a study of blood T cells in healthy people across ages. Sample-barcoded 5' priming and a J-beta primer mix drove a second PCR of roughly 6 to 12 cycles. One entry per CDR3 protein, called by TCRdb with MiXCR from the 5' RACE reads. Of more than 750,000 distinct CDR3 sequences in the sample, almost 30% were seen once. This sample was shared with a second study, whose subject was T cells of mothers and their children.

The sequenced material came from blood. Every receptor here comes from a woman aged 40 to 49 in good health.

Concerning this clonotype itself: A junction end diverges from the germline sequence, so it may reflect a read error. The V gene is TRBV6-4, the J gene TRBJ2-7; 11 nucleotides match TRBD1. The CDR3 contains 11 residues. CDR1 and CDR2 (germline): MRHNA, SNTAGT. The CDR3 region is CASSPGQGAIF. CDR3 bases: TGTGCCAGCAGTCCCGGACAGGGGGCCATATTC.

This chain uses TRBV5-1 with TRBJ2-1; 9 nucleotides agree with TRBD2. TRBJ2-7 matches the DNA end more closely, so the J call is doubtful. The CDR3 covers 17 residues. Germline V gives CDR1 SGHRS, CDR2 YFSETQ. This CDR3 is CASSLALGSSGDNEQYF. For the CDR3, the DNA is TGCGCCAGCAGCTTGGCGTTGGGGTCTAGCGGGGACAATGAGCAGTACTTC.